This entry features one T cell receptor (beta chain) sequence. CDR1 and CDR2 (germline): SSHAT, FNYEAQ (reference sequence). This CDR3 region has 16 residues. The V gene lost 1 base and the J gene lost 5 bases, with 17 bases spanning the gap. These data belong to a study of OX40 agonist ivuxolimab in advanced cancers. Across the whole study: People who had prior anti-PD-1, anti-PD-L1 or anti-CTLA-4 therapy could take part, and around 40% had some.

Generated by immunoSEQ multiplex PCR, the TCRdb table keeps only in-frame clones and is missing some. Of 70,000 to 75,000 clones listed, more than 75% are singletons. Here the sequenced sample was CD4+ or CD8+ T cells sorted from blood, taken in a trial of the OX40 agonist ivuxolimab. The rearrangement joins TRBV7-7 to TRBJ2-5; possibly TRBD1 or TRBD2 for D (6 bases each). The receptor was isolated from an adult with an advanced solid tumor such as melanoma, head and neck, liver or kidney cancer. CDR3 sequence reads: CASSLERLGGEETQYF. The CDR3 DNA sequence: TGTGCCAGCAGCTTAGAGAGGTTGGGGGGCGAGGAGACCCAGTACTTC.